This TCR beta chain was observed in a study of T cell clusters in autoimmune cytopenias. In the study overall: The median distinct TRB clonotype count was about 2,000 per sample, from a median roughly 47,000 reads. General observations from the study: Physiological T cell clusters of healthy donors were apparently absent in primary autoimmune cytopenia patients. TRB repertoire shifts in secondary cytopenia and chronic lymphocytic leukemia mostly reflected lymphoma, not autoimmunity.

Of note for this clonotype: Its matching antigen is unknown.

Approximately 36,000 genome equivalents of blood DNA were amplified for TRB. TRB was amplified by touch-down multiplex PCR, primer pools A and B combined. TCRdb reworked the multiplex PCR reads into one entry per CDR3 protein, no DNA. The sample's table shows a few thousand distinct CDR3 sequences. The TCR comes from a human donor with an autoimmune cytopenia or autoimmune hepatitis (not recorded which). Sequenced input: peripheral blood.

CDR3 amino acids: CSATALTSDYEQYF. The chain is built from TRBV20-1 and TRBJ2-7; TCRdb names TRBD2, which stays unverified in the absence of DNA. CDR1 is DFQATT and CDR2 is SNEGSKA in the germline V gene (reference sequence). There are 14 residues in the CDR3.